These T cell receptor beta chains were read from a single sample in a study of shared clonotypes between healthy human individuals. Assay: immunoSEQ multiplex PCR; the TCRdb copy retains only in-frame clones and omits some. The data show more than 550,000 clones, with roughly nine tenths seen just once and about 24% held by the top ten. Sequencing was performed on naive CD8+ T cells sorted from blood. The receptors derive from a man aged 25 to 45 in good health. Each CDR3 is given with its conserved first and last residue. A D gene is named only where the DNA matches it firmly. Some rows have no size entry. The others give once, few or many, or a class for an expanded clone.

j_call,d_call,v_call,clone_size,cdr3_nt,cdr3_aa
TRBJ1-2,NA,TRBV6-1,once,TGTGCCAGCAGTGAACTTCCCTTGCGCTATGGCTACACCTTC,CASSELPLRYGYTF
TRBJ2-5,TRBD2,TRBV6-1,NA,TGTGCCAGCAGTGAGGTAGCGGGAGCGCGGGAGACCCAGTACTTC,CASSEVAGARETQYF
TRBJ1-1,NA,TRBV25-1,NA,TGTGCCAGCAGTGTCCCCGGACGGACGAACACTGAAGCTTTCTTT,CASSVPGRTNTEAFF
TRBJ2-1,NA,TRBV5-1,NA,TGCGCCAGCAGCTCGGGGGATTACGGTAGCTCCTACAATGAGCAGTTCTTC,CASSSGDYGSSYNEQFF
TRBJ2-7,TRBD2,TRBV10-3,few,TGTGCCATCAGTGATATTAGCGGGAGTAGGTACGAGCAGTACTTC,CAISDISGSRYEQYF
TRBJ2-2,TRBD2,TRBV28,NA,TGTGCCAGCAGTTCCGGGACTAGCATCACCGGGGAGCTGTTTTTT,CASSSGTSITGELFF
TRBJ2-3,TRBD2,TRBV4-3,NA,TGCGCCAGCAGCCAAGATGGGCTAGCGGGTTTAGATACGCAGTATTTT,CASSQDGLAGLDTQYF
TRBJ2-7,NA,TRBV2,NA,TGTGCCAGCGGCAGGGGGGACAGTTCCTACGAGCAGTACTTC,CASGRGDSSYEQYF
TRBJ1-5,NA,TRBV2,NA,TGTGCCAGCAGTGAAGGAGTGGGGGCAGCCTATAGCAATCAGCCCCAGCATTTT,CASSEGVGAAYSNQPQHF
TRBJ2-7,NA,TRBV27,NA,TGTGCCGCCAGGGACTCCGGCGACGACGAGCAGTACTTC,CAARDSGDDEQYF
TRBJ2-3,NA,TRBV7-6,NA,TGTGCCAGCAGCTTGTCCTCTGGTCTAGCTAGCACAGATACGCAGTATTTT,CASSLSSGLASTDTQYF
TRBJ1-5,NA,TRBV9,NA,TGTGTCTGGGGGGGCCTTAATCAGCCCCAGCATTTT,CVWGGLNQPQHF